Listed here are 29 T cell receptor beta chains from one sample, sequenced in a study of vaccination and CD4 T cells after COVID-19. Sample treatment: approximately nine-day PBMC culture with coronavirus spike peptide pools or control peptides (ViraFEST assay). CD4+ T cells that came from the unexposed donor were collected before the COVID-19 pandemic (2011-2018). With the Oncomine TCR Beta short-read assay, DNA from cultured CD4+ T cells was sequenced. TCRdb fed the PCR reads into MiXCR, producing one record per CDR3 protein. This table holds several thousand distinct CDR3 sequences, around 40% found once. These TCRs' antigens remain unknown. The sample was CD4+ T cells from blood, cultured in vitro. The receptors were sampled from a human donor in good health.

The chain carries TRBV20-1 and TRBJ1-2, with D unresolved. V was cut by 0 bases and J by 4 bases, with 9 bases left in between. Germline V gives CDR1 DFQATT, CDR2 SNEGSKA (reference sequence). The CDR3 has 13 residues. The CDR3 spells CSARDLTAYGYTF. CDR3 nucleotides: TGCAGTGCTAGAGATTTAACAGCCTATGGCTACACCTTC.

This clonotype was seen a few times. The chain recombines TRBV20-1 with TRBJ2-5, with 8 positions matching TRBD2. The CDR3 sequence is 15 residues long. Germline CDR1 and CDR2: DFQATT and SNEGSKA (reference sequence). Trimming at V came to 0 bases and at J to 1 base, leaving 4 bases not matched to a gene. CDR3 sequence: CSARDGTRVQETQYF. CDR3 DNA sequence: TGCAGTGCTAGAGATGGGACTAGAGTCCAAGAGACCCAGTACTTC.

This chain uses TRBV7-9 with TRBJ2-7; D is perhaps TRBD1 (6 bases). Germline CDR1 and CDR2: SEHNR and FQNEAQ (reference sequence). Trimming shortened V by 5 bases and J by 6 bases, and 11 bases separated the two germline ends. CDR3 length: 12 amino acids. The CDR3 here is CASSGPGAEQYF. CDR3 nucleotides: TGTGCCAGCAGCGGCCCAGGGGCCGAGCAGTACTTC. Drawing the rest from reference TRBV7-9 and TRBJ2-7, the complete variable domain is DTGVSQNPRHKITKRGQNVTFRCDPISEHNRLYWYRQTLGQGPEFLTYFQNEAQLEKSRLLSDRFSAERPKGSFSTLEIQRTEQGDSAMYLCASSGPGAEQYFGPGTRLTVT.

The chain carries TRBV19 and TRBJ1-5; D possibly corresponds to TRBD1 (5 bases). Germline CDR1 reads LNHDA; CDR2 reads SQIVND (reference sequence). Trimming removed 7 bases at V and 4 bases at J, with 14 bases between. The CDR3 extends over 14 amino acids. This CDR3 is CASTGDPRNQPQHF. The CDR3 nucleotides read TGTGCCAGTACGGGGGACCCGAGAAATCAGCCCCAGCATTTT.

The V gene is TRBV18, the J gene TRBJ1-2, with TRBD1 matching 7 bases. Germline-derived CDR1 and CDR2 are KGHSH and LQKENI. V was clipped by 2 bases and J by 8 bases; unmatched bases: 5. This CDR3 is 13 amino acids long. The CDR3 DNA reads TGTGCCAGCTCACCAGAAACAGGGGACGGCTACACCTTC. It translates to CASSPETGDGYTF.

This clonotype was seen a handful of times. The rearrangement uses TRBV10-3 and TRBJ1-1; D is uncertain. V was cut by 7 bases and J by 1 base, with 10 bases left in between. This CDR3 comprises 13 residues. Germline CDR1 and CDR2: ENHRY and SYGVKD. The CDR3 bases are TGTGCCATCAATGAAGCACCGAACACTGAAGCTTTCTTT. This sequence encodes CAINEAPNTEAFF.

This clonotype was detected once. The chain uses TRBV2 and TRBJ2-7, with D uncertain. Germline CDR1 is SNHLY and CDR2 is FYNNEI. V was clipped by 3 bases and J by 4 bases, with 7 bases between them. The CDR3 runs 12 residues. The CDR3 spells CASSELSYEQYF. As DNA, the CDR3 is TGTGCCAGCAGTGAGTTGTCTTACGAGCAGTACTTC.

This sequence joins TRBV6-5 and TRBJ1-2, with 10 bases aligning to TRBD1. The CDR3 runs to 14 residues. Losses at the gene ends were 2 bases for V and 7 bases for J; bases not matched to a gene: 4. Germline CDR1 MNHEY, CDR2 SVGAGI. CDR3 loop: CASSYLGTGVGYTF. In nucleotides, the CDR3 is TGTGCCAGCAGTTACCTCGGGACAGGGGTTGGCTACACCTTC.

The rearrangement uses TRBV2 and TRBJ1-1, with 7 bases that match TRBD1. This CDR3 contains 14 residues. V lost 3 bases and J lost 2; bases outside the gene matches: 3. Germline loops: CDR1 SNHLY, CDR2 FYNNEI. The CDR3: CASSDRTGNTEAFF. The CDR3 region has the DNA TGTGCCAGCAGTGACAGGACAGGTAACACTGAAGCTTTCTTT.

In the case of this clonotype: One end of the junction varies from germline; a read error may be responsible. The chain links TRBV12-3 or TRBV12-4 to TRBJ1-1; D remains ambiguous. CDR3 size: 12 residues. CDR3 sequence: CAGSRQNTEAFF. The CDR3 DNA sequence: TGTGCCGGCAGCCGACAGAACACTGAAGCTTTCTTT.

V is TRBV5-1 and J is TRBJ1-1; D gene uncertain. Per the germline V gene, CDR1 is SGHRS and CDR2 is YFSETQ. This CDR3 has 13 residues. Trimming took off 4 bases at V and 1 base at J, with 8 bases between the two ends. CDR3 DNA sequence: TGCGCCAGCAGCCCGGGAGAGAACACTGAAGCTTTCTTT. Its protein product is CASSPGENTEAFF.

This clonotype was counted a few times. The V and J genes are TRBV7-2 and TRBJ1-5; tentatively, D is TRBD1 (6 bases). The germline gives CDR1 SGHTA, CDR2 FQGNSA. This CDR3 spans 16 amino acids. V was trimmed by 1 base and J by 11 bases, leaving 21 bases between them. CDR3 in amino acids: CASSLGAQGPQGTQHF. CDR3 DNA: TGTGCCAGCAGCTTAGGGGCACAGGGCCCACAAGGCACCCAGCATTTT.

This clonotype is deemed medium-sized. V and J are TRBV10-2 and TRBJ1-5; D gene ambiguous. The V gene lost 4 bases and the J gene lost 2 bases, with 12 bases spanning the gap. The CDR3 extends over 15 amino acids. The germline V gene has CDR1 WSHSY and CDR2 SAAADI. In nucleotides, the CDR3 is TGCGCCAGCAGTGGTGGGGAAATCGGCAATCAGCCCCAGCATTTT. Translation: CASSGGEIGNQPQHF.

The gene calls are TRBV18 and TRBJ1-2, with D uncertain. Per germline, CDR1 KGHSH and CDR2 LQKENI. V was cut by 3 bases and J by 4 bases, with 9 bases left in between. The CDR3 covers 13 residues. The DNA for the CDR3 is TGTGCCAGCTCACCCCCGCAGGTCTATGGCTACACCTTC. This sequence encodes CASSPPQVYGYTF. The variable domain in full, with the rest retrieved from reference TRBV18 and TRBJ1-2, is NAGVMQNPRHLVRRRGQEARLRCSPMKGHSHVYWYRQLPEEGLKFMVYLQKENIIDESGMPKERFSAEFPKEGPSILRIQQVVRGDSAAYFCASSPPQVYGYTFGSGTRLTVV.

The V and J genes are TRBV19 and TRBJ2-7, with D perhaps TRBD1 (5 bases). Germline V lookup: CDR1 LNHDA, CDR2 SQIVND (reference sequence). V lost 0 bases, J lost 7 bases, and 10 bases lay in between. CDR3 length equals 13 residues. The CDR3 DNA follows: TGTGCCAGTAGTATAGATCCCAAGGGGGAGCAGTACTTC. Protein product: CASSIDPKGEQYF. The complete variable domain, with remaining parts taken from reference TRBV19 and TRBJ2-7, reads DGGITQSPKYLFRKEGQNVTLSCEQNLNHDAMYWYRQDPGQGLRLIYYSQIVNDFQKGDIAEGYSVSREKKESFPLTVTSAQKNPTAFYLCASSIDPKGEQYFGPGTRLTVT.

The rearrangement joins TRBV7-9 to TRBJ2-1; 10 positions agree with TRBD2. With V trimmed by 11 bases and J by 16 bases, 17 bases remained unmatched. The CDR3 covers 13 residues. Germline V gives CDR1 SEHNR, CDR2 FQNEAQ (reference sequence). The CDR3 spells CAVAEEAGGPPFF. DNA for the CDR3: TGTGCCGTCGCTGAAGAAGCGGGGGGGCCGCCCTTCTTC.

V is TRBV6-1 and J is TRBJ1-6, with D possibly TRBD1 on 6 matching bases. Deletions cut 10 bases from V and 2 bases from J, with 18 bases between. The CDR3 totals 16 residues. Looked up from germline, CDR1 is MNHNS and CDR2 is SASEGT. The CDR3 bases are TGTGCCACCGGGGGGGCCGCTAGCCCCTATAATTCACCCCTCCACTTT. This gives the protein CATGGAASPYNSPLHF.

V is TRBV7-3 and J is TRBJ1-1, with 7 bases matching TRBD1. Trimming took 0 bases from V and 1 from J; bases not matched to a gene: 5. Germline V gene sequence: CDR1 SGHTA, CDR2 FQGTGA. The CDR3 has 16 amino acids. CDR3 in DNA: TGTGCCAGCAGCTTAACAGGGGGCGGGAGGAACACTGAAGCTTTCTTT. Its protein product is CASSLTGGGRNTEAFF.

This clonotype was found a few times. The gene calls are TRBV11-1 and TRBJ1-1, with D perhaps TRBD1 (6 bases). The germline gives CDR1 SGHAT, CDR2 FQDESV (reference sequence). The CDR3 consists of 15 residues. With 1 base removed from V and 7 bases from J, the gap between germline ends came to 16 bases. The CDR3 region is CASSLVLQGSGEAFF. CDR3 sequence (DNA): TGTGCCAGCAGCTTAGTGTTACAGGGTTCGGGTGAAGCTTTCTTT. Full variable domain (missing parts from reference TRBV11-1 and TRBJ1-1): EAEVAQSPRYKITEKSQAVAFWCDPISGHATLYWYRQILGQGPELLVQFQDESVVDDSQLPKDRFSAERLKGVDSTLKIQPAELGDSAMYLCASSLVLQGSGEAFFGQGTRLTVV.

Only a few counts were recorded for this clonotype. The rearrangement links TRBV27 to TRBJ1-1; tentative D call: TRBD1 (5 bases). Germline V gene sequence: CDR1 MNHEY, CDR2 SMNVEV (reference sequence). The V and J ends lost 4 bases and 4 bases respectively, with 13 bases between them. This CDR3 has 14 amino acids. Here the CDR3 DNA reads TGTGCCAGCAGTTGGAAGGGGACCATCACTGAAGCTTTCTTT. Translating gives CASSWKGTITEAFF.

This clonotype was detected only a few times. The chain links TRBV28 to TRBJ1-1, with D perhaps matching TRBD1 (6 bases). The CDR3 totals 15 residues. Germline CDR1 is MDHEN and CDR2 is SYDVKM. Trimming shortened V by 5 bases and J by 4 bases, and 17 bases separated the two germline ends. The CDR3 sequence: CASSPLQGMVTEAFF. The CDR3 DNA sequence: TGTGCCAGCAGTCCCCTACAGGGTATGGTCACTGAAGCTTTCTTT.

The V and J genes are TRBV5-8 and TRBJ2-5; a weak D match, TRBD1 (6 bases). Germline V CDR1 and CDR2: SGHTS, YDEGEE. The CDR3 is made up of 14 amino acids. Trimming stripped 4 bases from V and 4 bases from J, with 14 bases between. CDR3: CASSPRTVPETQYF. The CDR3 DNA reads TGTGCCAGCAGCCCTCGGACAGTTCCAGAGACCCAGTACTTC.

This clonotype was counted between two and nine times. The gene calls are TRBV7-9 and TRBJ2-2; D possibly corresponds to TRBD2 (7 bases). The CDR3 length is 18 residues. V was cut by 2 bases and J by 4 bases, with 20 bases left in between. CDR1 SEHNR and CDR2 FQNEAQ come from the germline V gene (reference sequence). The CDR3 here is CASSLLVTGGTSTGELFF. The CDR3, as DNA: TGTGCCAGCAGCTTACTGGTCACGGGGGGCACGTCCACCGGGGAGCTGTTTTTT.

The chain recombines TRBV28 with TRBJ1-2; D is possibly TRBD1 (6 bases). The germline V and J ends were trimmed by 2 bases and 5 bases, with 9 bases remaining between them. The CDR3 sequence is 13 residues long. The V gene's germline CDR1 is MDHEN and CDR2 SYDVKM. The CDR3 sequence: CASSLGGQYGYTF. The DNA for the CDR3 is TGTGCCAGCAGTTTAGGGGGGCAGTATGGCTACACCTTC.

This clonotype occurred once. V usage is TRBV10-3 and J usage is TRBJ1-1; D uncertain. The CDR3 extends over 12 amino acids. CDR1 and CDR2 (germline): ENHRY, SYGVKD. Trimming removed 8 bases at V and 1 base at J, with 8 bases between. The DNA for the CDR3 is TGTGCCATCGGACCCCAGAACACTGAAGCTTTCTTT. This sequence encodes CAIGPQNTEAFF.

The gene calls are TRBV5-1 and TRBJ1-1; D is unclear. The CDR3 runs to 14 residues. Deletions cut 6 bases from V and 1 base from J, with 13 bases between. CDR1 and CDR2 (germline): SGHRS, YFSETQ. CDR3 in DNA: TGCGCCAGCACCCAGCGGTTCCCGAACACTGAAGCTTTCTTT. Its protein is CASTQRFPNTEAFF.

This clonotype is categorized as large. This sequence joins TRBV20-1 and TRBJ2-5; 9 bases are a match to TRBD2. This CDR3 has 15 residues. V shed 4 bases, J shed 3 bases, and the junction held 9 bases outside the gene matches. Germline CDR1 is DFQATT and CDR2 is SNEGSKA (reference sequence). As DNA, the CDR3 is TGCAGTGCTACGAGCCCTAGCGGGGTCGAAGAGACCCAGTACTTC. Its protein is CSATSPSGVEETQYF.

This rearrangement joins TRBV27 to TRBJ2-2; weak D call: TRBD1 (6 bases). Germline CDR1 reads MNHEY; CDR2 reads SMNVEV (reference sequence). V lost 0 bases to trimming and J lost 4 bases, with 15 bases between them. CDR3 length equals 17 residues. The CDR3 DNA reads TGTGCCAGCAGTTTATCGGCACAGGGATCGAGCACCGGGGAGCTGTTTTTT. Residues: CASSLSAQGSSTGELFF.

This clonotype was seen a few times. The V and J genes are TRBV7-2 and TRBJ1-2; the D gene is possibly TRBD1 (6 bases). Between the trimmed V and J ends, which lost 5 bases and 7 bases, there was a span of 20 bases. CDR3 length: 15 amino acids. Germline assignment: CDR1 SGHTA and CDR2 FQGNSA. This CDR3 is CASSRKAGAGGGYTF. The CDR3 DNA sequence: TGTGCCAGCAGCCGCAAGGCAGGGGCCGGGGGTGGCTACACCTTC. The full variable domain, in which reference TRBV7-2 and TRBJ1-2 provide the parts outside the CDR3, is GAGVSQSPSNKVTEKGKDVELRCDPISGHTALYWYRQSLGQGLEFLIYFQGNSAPDKSGLPSDRFSAERTGGSVSTLTIQRTQQEDSAVYLCASSRKAGAGGGYTFGSGTRLTVV.